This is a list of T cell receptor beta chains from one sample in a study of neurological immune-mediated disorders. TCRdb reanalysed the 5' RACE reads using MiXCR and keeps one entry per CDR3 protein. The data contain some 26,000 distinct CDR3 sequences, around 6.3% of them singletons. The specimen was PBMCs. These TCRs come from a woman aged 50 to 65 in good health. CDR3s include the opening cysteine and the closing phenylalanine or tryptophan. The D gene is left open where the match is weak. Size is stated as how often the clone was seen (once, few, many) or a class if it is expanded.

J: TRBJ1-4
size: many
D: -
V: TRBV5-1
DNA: TGCGCCAGCAGCATCGACGGAAGCCCTAATGAAAAACTGTTTTTT
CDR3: CASSIDGSPNEKLFF

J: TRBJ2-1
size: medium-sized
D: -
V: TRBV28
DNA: TGTGCCAGCAGTTCCCCGTGGAGCGGCAGCTCCTACAATGAGCAGTTCTTC
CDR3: CASSSPWSGSSYNEQFF

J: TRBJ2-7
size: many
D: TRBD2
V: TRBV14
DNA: TGTGCCAGCCGATTAGCGGGGGGCGGCGACGAGCAGTACTTC
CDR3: CASRLAGGGDEQYF

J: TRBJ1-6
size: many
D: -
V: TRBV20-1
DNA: TGCAGTGCCATATCAGATGGGAATTCACCCCTCCACTTT
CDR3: CSAISDGNSPLHF

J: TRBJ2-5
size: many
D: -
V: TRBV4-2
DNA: TGTGCCAGCAGCCAAGGAGAGGGGAGCGGAGAGACCCAGTACTTC
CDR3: CASSQGEGSGETQYF

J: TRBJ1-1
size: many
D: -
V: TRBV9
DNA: TGTGCCAGCAGCGTAGACCTGGGTTCTGAAGCTTTCTTT
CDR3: CASSVDLGSEAFF

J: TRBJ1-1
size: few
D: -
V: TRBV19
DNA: TGTGCCAGTAGTATGGGCCGGGTGTCTGAAGCTTTCTTT
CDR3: CASSMGRVSEAFF

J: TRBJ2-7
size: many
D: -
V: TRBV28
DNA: TGTGGCACGGGCCCAAACTCCTACGAGCAGTACTTC
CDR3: CGTGPNSYEQYF

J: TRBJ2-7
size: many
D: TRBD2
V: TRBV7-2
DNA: TGTGCCAGCAGCTTACTAGCGGGAGAGGCCTACGAGCAGTACTTC
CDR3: CASSLLAGEAYEQYF

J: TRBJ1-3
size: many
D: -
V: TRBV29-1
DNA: TGCAGCGTTGATCGGGGCGGCCAGGGAAACACCATATATTTT
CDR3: CSVDRGGQGNTIYF

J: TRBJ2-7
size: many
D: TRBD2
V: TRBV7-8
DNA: TGTGCCAGCAGCTTAGGGGGGAGCGGGAGAGGTTACGAGCAGTACTTC
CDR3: CASSLGGSGRGYEQYF

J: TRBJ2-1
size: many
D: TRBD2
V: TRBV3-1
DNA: TGTGCCAGCAGCCAAGGTAGCGGGCGAAAGCTTATACTCTACAATGAGCAGTTCTTC
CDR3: CASSQGSGRKLILYNEQFF

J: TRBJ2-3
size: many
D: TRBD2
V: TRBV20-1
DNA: TGCAGTGCCACCTGGCGGGGGGGCAGAGATACGCAGTATTTT
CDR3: CSATWRGGRDTQYF

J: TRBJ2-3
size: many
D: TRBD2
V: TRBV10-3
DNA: TGTGCCATCAAGGGGGAGAGGTTGAGCGGGGGGGCAACAGATACGCAGTATTTT
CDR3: CAIKGERLSGGATDTQYF

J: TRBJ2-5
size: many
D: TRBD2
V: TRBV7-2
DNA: TGTGCCAGCAGCTTCCGGACTAGCGGGAGACGCGAGACCCAGTACTTC
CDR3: CASSFRTSGRRETQYF

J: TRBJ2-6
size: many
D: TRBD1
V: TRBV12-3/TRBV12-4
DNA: TGTGCCAGCAGAGGGACAGGGTACGGGGCCAACGTCCTGACTTTC
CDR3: CASRGTGYGANVLTF

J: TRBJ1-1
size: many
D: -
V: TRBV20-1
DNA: TGCAGTGCTAGCGGCCGAGAAGCTTTCTTT
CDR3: CSASGREAFF

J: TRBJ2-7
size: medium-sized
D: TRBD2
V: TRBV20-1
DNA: TGCAGTGCGCCCGGCCGACTAGCGGGAAGCTACGAGCAGTACTTC
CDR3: CSAPGRLAGSYEQYF

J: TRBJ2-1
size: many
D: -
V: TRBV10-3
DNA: TGTGCCATCAGTTATAGCGAGAACGAGCAGTTCTTC
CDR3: CAISYSENEQFF

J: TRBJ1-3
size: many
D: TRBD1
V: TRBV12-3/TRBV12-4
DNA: TGTGCCAGCAGGCGGGACAGGGCTTTCTCTGGAAACACCATATATTTT
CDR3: CASRRDRAFSGNTIYF

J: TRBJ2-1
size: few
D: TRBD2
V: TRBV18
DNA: TGTGCCAGCTCACAAGGGGAGGGGAGTGGTGAGCAGTTCTTC
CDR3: CASSQGEGSGEQFF

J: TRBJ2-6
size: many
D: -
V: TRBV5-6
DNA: TGTGCCAGCAGCTTGGACCTCCGGCTTGGGTTGCCTGGGGCCAACGTCCTGACTTTC
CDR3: CASSLDLRLGLPGANVLTF

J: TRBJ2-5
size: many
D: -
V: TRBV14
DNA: TGTGCCAGCAGCCAAAGGGCGACCCAGTACTTC
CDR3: CASSQRATQYF

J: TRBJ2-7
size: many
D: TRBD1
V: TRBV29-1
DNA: TGCAGCGTTTCCGGGACAGGGGAAATCGAGCAGTACTTC
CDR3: CSVSGTGEIEQYF

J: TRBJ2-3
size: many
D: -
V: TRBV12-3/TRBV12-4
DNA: TGTGCCAGCAGCCCGTCTAGAACCGACTACCATGACACAGATACGCAGTATTTT
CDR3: CASSPSRTDYHDTDTQYF

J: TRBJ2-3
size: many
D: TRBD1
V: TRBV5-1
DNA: TGCGCCAGCAGCCCAGGGGGCGCATCGCACCGCACAGATACGCAGTATTTT
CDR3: CASSPGGASHRTDTQYF

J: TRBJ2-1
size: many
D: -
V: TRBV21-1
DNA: TGTGCCAGCAGCAGGGGGACGGAAAATGAGCAGTTCTTC
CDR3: CASSRGTENEQFF

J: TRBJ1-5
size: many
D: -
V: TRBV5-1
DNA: TGCGCCATCCTCTTGGGGGGGAGAAACCAGCCCCAGCATTTT
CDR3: CAILLGGRNQPQHF

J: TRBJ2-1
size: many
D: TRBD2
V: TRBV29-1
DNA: TGCAGCGTTCGTTCTAGCGGAAACAATGAGCAGTTCTTC
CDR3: CSVRSSGNNEQFF

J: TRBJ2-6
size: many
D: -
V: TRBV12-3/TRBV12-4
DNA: TGTGCCAGCAGTTTCGGGGGTGGGGCCAACGTCCTGACTTTC
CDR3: CASSFGGGANVLTF

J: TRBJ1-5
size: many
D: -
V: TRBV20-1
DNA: TGCAGTGCTAGAAGGGACTTCGGTCAGCCCCAGCATTTT
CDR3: CSARRDFGQPQHF

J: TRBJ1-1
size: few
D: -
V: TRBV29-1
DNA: TGCAGCGCGGGTCCTGGGGCGGGAGGGCGCGGCGCTGAAGCTTTCTTT
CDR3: CSAGPGAGGRGAEAFF

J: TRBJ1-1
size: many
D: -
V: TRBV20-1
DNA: TGCAGTGCTAGAGGTATGGACAGCCCGGCGTACACTGAAGCTTTCTTT
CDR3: CSARGMDSPAYTEAFF

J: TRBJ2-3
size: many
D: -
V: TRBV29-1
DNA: TGCAGCGTTGGGGGCCAGGGTCAAGGTACGCAGTATTTT
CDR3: CSVGGQGQGTQYF

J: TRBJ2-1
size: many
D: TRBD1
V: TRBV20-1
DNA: TGCAGTGCCCCACGAGGACAGGGGGCTTCTAATGAGCAGTTCTTC
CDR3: CSAPRGQGASNEQFF

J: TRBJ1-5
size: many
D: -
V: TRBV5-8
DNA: TGTGCCAGCAGCCCAGCAGGCCGAGGCAATCAGCCCCAGCATTTT
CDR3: CASSPAGRGNQPQHF

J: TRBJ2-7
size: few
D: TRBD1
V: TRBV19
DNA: TGTGCCAGTAGCGCAGGACAGGGGCCCTACGAGCAGTACTTC
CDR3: CASSAGQGPYEQYF

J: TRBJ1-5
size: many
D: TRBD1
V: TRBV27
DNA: TGTGCCAGCAGACAGGGGGATCAGCCCCAGCATTTT
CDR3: CASRQGDQPQHF

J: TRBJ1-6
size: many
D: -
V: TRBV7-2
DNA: TGTGCCAGCCGCCAGACCATGGGATCACCCCTCCACTTT
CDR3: CASRQTMGSPLHF

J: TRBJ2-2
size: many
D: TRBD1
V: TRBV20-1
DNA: TGCAGTGCGACCGGGACAGGGGGGTCCGGGGAGCTGTTTTTT
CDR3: CSATGTGGSGELFF

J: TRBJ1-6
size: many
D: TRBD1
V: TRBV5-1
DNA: TGCGCCAGCAGCGACCGCACAGGGGGCGGTTCACCCCTCCACTTT
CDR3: CASSDRTGGGSPLHF

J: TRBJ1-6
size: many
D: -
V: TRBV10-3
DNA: TGTGCCATCAGTGAGTCCAGGGGTCGCTCACCCCTCCACTTT
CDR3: CAISESRGRSPLHF

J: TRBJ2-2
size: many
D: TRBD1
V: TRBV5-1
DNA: TGCGCCAGCAGCTTCAGGGGGCGCGGAACCGGGGAGCTGTTTTTT
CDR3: CASSFRGRGTGELFF

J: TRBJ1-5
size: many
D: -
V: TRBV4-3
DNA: TGCGCCAGCAGCCAAGGGTTGGGAGATAATCAGCCCCAGCATTTT
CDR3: CASSQGLGDNQPQHF

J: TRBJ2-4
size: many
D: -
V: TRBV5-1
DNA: TGCGCCAGCAGCATCAGGACCGGGGAGAACATTCAGTACTTC
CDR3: CASSIRTGENIQYF

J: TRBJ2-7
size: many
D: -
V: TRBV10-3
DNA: TGTGCCATCAGTGATGCGACAGACGAGCAGTACTTC
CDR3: CAISDATDEQYF

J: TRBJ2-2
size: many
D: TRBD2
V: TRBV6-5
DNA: TGTGCCAGCGGGACAAATCGACTAGCGGGATCGGCCGGGGAGCTGTTTTTT
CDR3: CASGTNRLAGSAGELFF

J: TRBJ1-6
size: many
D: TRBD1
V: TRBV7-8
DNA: TGTGCCAGCAGCTTATTCCTCAGGGGGCTGGGGTCACCCCTCCACTTT
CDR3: CASSLFLRGLGSPLHF

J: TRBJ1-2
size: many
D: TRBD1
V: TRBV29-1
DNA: TGCAGCGTTGGGCAGTGGGACAGGAAGTCTAACTATGGCTACACCTTC
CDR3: CSVGQWDRKSNYGYTF

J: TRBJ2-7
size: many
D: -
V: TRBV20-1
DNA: TGCAGTGGCGGGGAGGACCACGAGCAGTACTTC
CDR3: CSGGEDHEQYF

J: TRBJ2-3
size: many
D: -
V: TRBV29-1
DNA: TGCAGCGCACGGGGTATCCCTGGAATCACAGATACGCAGTATTTT
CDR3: CSARGIPGITDTQYF

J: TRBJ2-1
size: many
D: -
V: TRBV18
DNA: TGTGCCAGCTCATCAAATACTAGACTTTTGGACAATGAGCAGTTCTTC
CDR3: CASSSNTRLLDNEQFF

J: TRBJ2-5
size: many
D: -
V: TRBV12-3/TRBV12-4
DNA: TGTGCCAGCAGTTCCAGGGCTCAAGAGACCCAGTACTTC
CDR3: CASSSRAQETQYF

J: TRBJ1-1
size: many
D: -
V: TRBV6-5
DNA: TGTGCCAGCAGTTATGGGGTGGGCACTGAAGCTTTCTTT
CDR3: CASSYGVGTEAFF

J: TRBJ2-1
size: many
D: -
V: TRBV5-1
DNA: TGCGCCAGCAGCTTGGTCCAGGGCGTCCACAATGAGCAGTTCTTC
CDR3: CASSLVQGVHNEQFF

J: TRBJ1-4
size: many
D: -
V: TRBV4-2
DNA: TGTGCCAGCAGCAGACAGATAAATGAAAAACTGTTTTTT
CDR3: CASSRQINEKLFF

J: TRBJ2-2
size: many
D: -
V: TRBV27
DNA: TGTGCCAGCGTCCCGAGGGGGGGGGGGCATTACACCGGGGAGCTGTTTTTT
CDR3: CASVPRGGGHYTGELFF